Described below is a single T cell receptor (beta chain) sequence and its context. Its antigen is unidentified. After constant-region reverse-primer amplification, full-length variable regions underwent semi-nested PCR with Nested Universal Primer A. TCRdb re-derived calls from the 5' RACE reads in MiXCR, one entry per CDR3 protein. The sample yields tens of thousands of distinct CDR3 sequences, around 28% seen once. The CDR3 consists of 16 residues. Trimming removed 4 bases at V and 1 base at J, with 14 bases between. The germline CDR1 and CDR2 sequences are MDHEN and SYDVKM. Whole-study findings and limits: Whole repertoires were not studied in the larger cohort, only one V-J beta rearrangement. Greatest tumor Treg TCR overlap was with tumor naive CD4+ cells.

The source of this sequence is a female donor with breast cancer. The chain recombines TRBV28 with TRBJ1-3; the D is unclear. The sample taken for sequencing was naive CD4+ T cells sorted from blood. Subset denoted: naive CD4+ T cells, CD4+CD45RA+CD25-. The CDR3 sequence is CASSSAEIYSGNTIYF. CDR3 coding DNA: TGTGCCAGCAGTTCCGCGGAAATTTATTCTGGAAACACCATATATTTT.